This TCR beta chain was observed in a study of cytomegalovirus exposure and HLA in healthy donors. Study-level results: In a later analysis, approximately 15,000 TCR beta sequences were associated with HLA alleles at 0.05 false discovery rate.

Germline CDR1 is SNHLY and CDR2 is FYNNEI. Trimming removed 6 bases at V and 5 bases at J, with 7 bases between. This CDR3 spans 12 amino acids. The PCR made use of 60 Vbeta and 13 Jbeta primers. Data came from immunoSEQ multiplex PCR; TCRdb stores just in-frame clones and leaves some out. The sample records 60,000 to 85,000 clones, around 78% being singletons. This clone was detected only a few times. Its antigen is not known. The source of this sequence is a man in his forties in good health and CMV-seronegative. Input material: PBMCs. The chain is built from TRBV2 and TRBJ1-4; D is undetermined. The CDR3 DNA reads as TGTGCCAGCAGCTCACAGAATGAAAAACTGTTTTTT. This encodes CASSSQNEKLFF. The whole variable domain, remainder taken from reference TRBV2 and TRBJ1-4, is EPEVTQTPSHQVTQMGQEVILRCVPISNHLYFYWYRQILGQKVEFLVSFYNNEISEKSEIFDDQFSVERPDGSNFTLKIRSTKLEDSAMYFCASSSQNEKLFFGSGTQLSVL.